This T cell receptor (beta chain) was identified in a study of shared clonotypes between healthy human individuals. Study as a whole: Sampling drew on donors who were a couple of women and a few men aged 18 to 49.

Study conclusions and caveats: Non-shared clonotypes showed lower generation probabilities than clonotypes common to all four donors.

Regarding this clone: The antigen is undetermined.

Naive CD8 isolation took CD45RO-negative cells positively selected for CCR7 and excluded terminally differentiated effector memory CD45RA+ cells. Profiled with immunoSEQ multiplex PCR; TCRdb holds only in-frame clones, not every one. The sample carries approximately 2,200,000 clones, 85% to 95% recorded once. The length of the CDR3 is 11 residues. V lost 3 bases to trimming and J lost 9 bases; unmatched junction nucleotides: 1. Per germline, CDR1 SEHNR and CDR2 FQNEAQ (reference sequence). The chain couples TRBV7-9 to TRBJ2-5, with TRBD2 matching over 7 bases. The receptor's source is a man younger than 35 in good health. Some clones in this sample may be carry-over from other donors' samples. The sequenced sample consisted of naive CD8+ T cells from PBMCs. CDR3 amino acids: CASSLGGAQYF. The CDR3 coding sequence is TGTGCCAGCAGCTTGGGAGGGGCCCAGTACTTC.